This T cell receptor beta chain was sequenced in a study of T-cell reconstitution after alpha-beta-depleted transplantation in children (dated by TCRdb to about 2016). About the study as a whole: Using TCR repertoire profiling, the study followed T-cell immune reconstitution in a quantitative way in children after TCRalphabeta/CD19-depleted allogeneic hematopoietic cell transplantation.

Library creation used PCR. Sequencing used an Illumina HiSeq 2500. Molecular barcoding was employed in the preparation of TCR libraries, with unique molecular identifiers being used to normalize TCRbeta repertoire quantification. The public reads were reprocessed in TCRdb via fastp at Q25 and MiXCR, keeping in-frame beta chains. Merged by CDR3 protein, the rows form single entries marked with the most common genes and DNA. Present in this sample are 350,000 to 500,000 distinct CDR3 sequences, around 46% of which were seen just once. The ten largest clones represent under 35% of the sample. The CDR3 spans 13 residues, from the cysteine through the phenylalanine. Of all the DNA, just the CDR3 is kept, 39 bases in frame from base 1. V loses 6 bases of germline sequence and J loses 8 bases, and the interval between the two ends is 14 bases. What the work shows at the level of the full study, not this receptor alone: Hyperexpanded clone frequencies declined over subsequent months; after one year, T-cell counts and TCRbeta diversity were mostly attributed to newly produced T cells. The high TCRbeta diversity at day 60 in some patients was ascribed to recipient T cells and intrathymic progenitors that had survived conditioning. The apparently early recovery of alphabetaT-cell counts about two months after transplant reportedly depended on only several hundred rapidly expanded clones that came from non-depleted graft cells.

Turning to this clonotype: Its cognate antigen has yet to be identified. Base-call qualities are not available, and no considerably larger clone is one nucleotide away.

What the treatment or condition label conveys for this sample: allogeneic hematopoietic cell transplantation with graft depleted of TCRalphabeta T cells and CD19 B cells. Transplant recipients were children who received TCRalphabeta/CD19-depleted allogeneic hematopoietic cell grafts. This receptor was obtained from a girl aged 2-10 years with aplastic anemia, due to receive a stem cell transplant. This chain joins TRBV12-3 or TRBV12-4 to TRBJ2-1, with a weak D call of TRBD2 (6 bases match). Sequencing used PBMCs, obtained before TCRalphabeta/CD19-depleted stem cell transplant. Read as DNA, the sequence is TGTGCCAGCAGGGAGACTAGTAGGGATGAGCAGTTCTTC. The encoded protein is CASRETSRDEQFF.